The source of this T cell receptor (beta chain) is a study of blood T cell repertoires in COVID-19. Looking at the study overall: PBMCs, B-cell-depleted T cells, or T cells were the source of the cDNA or gDNA that made up the material.

Source study methods: Amplified reference gene primers provided the basis for estimating nucleated cell counts. Sequencing used immunoSEQ multiplex PCR; TCRdb keeps in-frame clones, though not all of them. The V and J calls and the clone size are those of that table, but D and trimming were determined from the DNA. The table records about 120,000 clones, around 81% of them present only once. This clone was observed a single time. The germline V gene encodes CDR1 MNHEY and CDR2 SVGAGI. Trimming shortened V by 4 bases and J by 4 bases, and 5 bases separated the two germline ends. The CDR3 extends over 13 amino acids.

J is TRBJ2-6 and V is TRBV6-5; unclear D gene. The source is a man aged 30 to 45 with COVID-19, enrolled during active disease. The sample taken for sequencing was peripheral blood. The CDR3 DNA is TGTGCCAGCAGTTCTATAGGGGCCAACGTCCTGACTTTC. Protein product: CASSSIGANVLTF.